At least ten counts were recorded for the clone carrying this T cell receptor beta chain. The antigen remains unidentified. The V and J ends lost 0 bases and 1 base, in that order; junction bases with no gene match: 4. Germline-derived CDR1 and CDR2 are SGHRS and YFSETQ. The CDR3 consists of 16 residues. A second roughly 7 to 12 cycle PCR used barcoded and J-beta primers. TCRdb used MiXCR to reprocess the 5' RACE reads, holding one entry per CDR3 protein. The table lists hundreds of thousands of distinct CDR3 sequences, about 28% of them singletons. Each donor supplied approximately 10 milliliters of peripheral blood. Extraction of total RNA produced a minimum of 5 micrograms from each sample. The sample comes from a study of blood T cells in healthy people across ages. Study-level findings and limits: Using unsorted PBMCs precluded a conclusive naive versus antigen-experienced comparison.

V and J are TRBV5-1 and TRBJ2-5; TRBD2 agrees at 9 bases. The specimen sequenced was blood. This receptor was taken from a woman aged 80 or older in good health. The CDR3 loop is CASSLAASGTQETQYF. CDR3 DNA: TGCGCCAGCAGCTTGGCCGCTAGCGGGACCCAAGAGACCCAGTACTTC.